Below are 20 T cell receptor beta chains sequenced from a single sample in a study of shared clonotypes between healthy human individuals. Libraries were prepared by immunoSEQ multiplex PCR; TCRdb keeps only in-frame clonotypes and omits some of them. The sample consists of 2 million to 2.5 million clones, about 90% of them appearing once. The sequencing sample was made of naive CD4+ T cells from PBMCs. As for subset: CD45RA+ positively selected. These receptors originate from a man between 18 and 29 years old in good health. Some clones in this sample may be carry-over from other donors' samples.

The chain is built from TRBV5-1 and TRBJ2-7; D may be TRBD1 (5 bases). Germline V gene data show CDR1 as SGHRS and CDR2 as YFSETQ. Trimming took off 0 bases at V and 3 bases at J, with 10 bases between the two ends. This CDR3 contains 14 residues. The CDR3 protein is CASSLGGEVYEQYF. In nucleotides, the CDR3 is TGCGCCAGCAGCTTGGGGGGCGAGGTCTACGAGCAGTACTTC.

The chain combines TRBV28 with TRBJ1-1, with TRBD1 matching 7 bases. V gave up 4 bases and J gave up 8 bases; unmatched junction bases: 13. The CDR3 contains 15 residues. The germline V gene has CDR1 MDHEN and CDR2 SYDVKM. Here the CDR3 reads CASSSPPDRRAEAFF. Here the CDR3 DNA reads TGTGCCAGCAGTTCCCCACCGGACAGGAGAGCCGAAGCTTTCTTT.

This sequence joins TRBV28 and TRBJ1-5; D remains unclear. The CDR3 is 14 amino acids. In germline, CDR1 is MDHEN, CDR2 SYDVKM. Trimming pared 4 bases from V and 6 bases from J, leaving 13 bases between. CDR3 sequence reads: CASSYSGWPQPQHF. CDR3 nucleotide sequence: TGTGCCAGCAGTTACTCCGGGTGGCCTCAGCCCCAGCATTTT. The variable domain in full, with the rest retrieved from reference TRBV28 and TRBJ1-5, is DVKVTQSSRYLVKRTGEKVFLECVQDMDHENMFWYRQDPGLGLRLIYFSYDVKMKEKGDIPEGYSVSREKKERFSLILESASTNQTSMYLCASSYSGWPQPQHFGDGTRLSIL.

The chain couples TRBV29-1 to TRBJ2-7; 11 nucleotides align to TRBD2. The CDR3 extends over 15 amino acids. With V trimmed by 4 bases and J by 4 bases, 9 bases remained unmatched. Germline V gene lookup returns CDR1 SQVTM and CDR2 ANQGSEA. Here the CDR3 reads CSVAQVAGGLYEQYF. In DNA form, the CDR3 reads TGCAGCGTTGCGCAAGTAGCGGGAGGGCTTTACGAGCAGTACTTC.

V is TRBV28 and J is TRBJ2-6; 9 nucleotides line up with TRBD1. The CDR3 runs to 18 residues. The junction had 8 bases not matched to a gene; V was cut back by 5 bases and J by 0 bases. Germline CDR1 reads MDHEN; CDR2 reads SYDVKM. The CDR3 spells CASSLLGTGNSGANVLTF. CDR3 DNA sequence: TGTGCCAGCAGTCTCCTTGGGACAGGGAACTCTGGGGCCAACGTCCTGACTTTC.

The CDR3 region has the DNA TGTGCCAGCCTTTCCTACAGGGTAAAGGCAGATACGCAGTATTTT. It yields the protein CASLSYRVKADTQYF. The J gene is TRBJ2-3, the V gene TRBV6-1, with a weak D call TRBD1 (6 bases). Germline V gene lookup returns CDR1 MNHNS and CDR2 SASEGT. Trimming removed 8 bases from V and 4 bases from J, with 19 bases in between. This CDR3 region has 15 residues.

The V call is TRBV5-1, the J call TRBJ2-3; maybe TRBD1 (5 bases). The CDR3 length is 14 residues. V was pared by 0 bases and J by 4 bases, with 9 bases between. The V gene's germline CDR1 is SGHRS and CDR2 YFSETQ. The CDR3 reads CASSLGQQADTQYF. The CDR3, as DNA: TGCGCCAGCAGCTTGGGACAGCAAGCAGATACGCAGTATTTT.

V usage is TRBV11-1 and J usage is TRBJ2-3, with 7 bases matching TRBD1. V dropped 4 bases and J dropped 0; count of bases not matched to a gene: 4. The CDR3 runs to 15 residues. The germline CDR1 and CDR2 sequences are SGHAT and FQDESV (reference sequence). Written as DNA, the CDR3 is TGTGCCAGCAGCTCCCGGGACAGCAGCACAGATACGCAGTATTTT. It is translated as CASSSRDSSTDTQYF.

J is TRBJ2-2 and V is TRBV5-4, with a weak D call TRBD1 (7 bases). Trimming cost V 4 bases and J 4 bases, with 14 bases left between them. The CDR3 loop spans 15 amino acids. Germline CDR1 reads SGHNT; CDR2 reads YYREEE (reference sequence). CDR3 sequence reads: CASSGGTAGTGELFF. The CDR3 DNA follows: TGTGCCAGCAGCGGGGGGACAGCGGGCACCGGGGAGCTGTTTTTT.

V is TRBV5-1 and J is TRBJ2-1; tentatively, D is TRBD2 (6 bases). This CDR3 region has 15 residues. The V and J ends lost 1 base and 8 bases respectively, with 16 bases between them. The germline gives CDR1 SGHRS, CDR2 YFSETQ. CDR3 residues: CASSLIGGPYHEQFF. In nucleotides, the CDR3 is TGCGCCAGCAGCTTGATAGGAGGGCCTTACCATGAGCAGTTCTTC.

The V gene is TRBV4-3, the J gene TRBJ1-2; 7 bases fit TRBD1. V was pared by 4 bases and J by 4 bases, with 9 bases of the junction left unmatched. CDR1 and CDR2 from the germline V gene are LGHNA and YSLEER. This CDR3 is built from 15 residues. The CDR3 here is CASSLLQGTAYGYTF. CDR3 DNA: TGCGCCAGCAGCCTCCTTCAGGGGACAGCCTATGGCTACACCTTC.

V is TRBV19 and J is TRBJ1-5; D remains ambiguous. Per the germline V gene, CDR1 is LNHDA and CDR2 is SQIVND (reference sequence). V lost 4 bases and J lost 2, with 12 bases in between. The CDR3 runs 15 residues. CDR3 in DNA: TGTGCCAGTAGTAGTATACCAAGCGGCAATCAGCCCCAGCATTTT. Amino acid sequence: CASSSIPSGNQPQHF.

The chain is built from TRBV2 and TRBJ1-3, with 7 bases aligning to TRBD1. This CDR3 is built from 15 residues. Unmatched junction bases numbered 5, after V lost 5 bases and J lost 1 base. CDR1 and CDR2 from the germline V gene are SNHLY and FYNNEI. The CDR3 DNA reads as TGTGCCAGCAGTCGACAGGGAGATTCTGGAAACACCATATATTTT. It yields the protein CASSRQGDSGNTIYF.

This clone was seen a few times. V gene TRBV4-3 combines with J gene TRBJ2-5; D remains unclear. The CDR3 extends over 16 amino acids. V gave up 6 bases and J gave up 2 bases, with 19 bases separating them. CDR1 LGHNA and CDR2 YSLEER come from the germline V gene. The CDR3 coding sequence is TGCGCCAGCAGTAGGCACCATAACGGCCGACAAGAGACCCAGTACTTC. It specifies CASSRHHNGRQETQYF.

V and J are TRBV7-3 and TRBJ1-2, with 12 bases identical to TRBD1. The CDR3 consists of 16 residues. Per germline, CDR1 SGHTA and CDR2 FQGTGA. Trimming took 1 base from V and 7 from J; bases not matched to a gene: 7. Here the CDR3 reads CASSLNPGQGARGYTF. In DNA, the CDR3 is TGTGCCAGCAGCTTAAACCCGGGACAGGGGGCGCGTGGCTACACCTTC.

This clone was seen just once. The V gene is TRBV19, the J gene TRBJ2-1, with 15 nucleotides matching TRBD2. The germline CDR1 and CDR2 sequences are LNHDA and SQIVND (reference sequence). With V trimmed by 4 bases and J by 1 base, 5 bases remained unmatched. This CDR3 comprises 18 residues. CDR3 sequence reads: CASSKGLAGGFSYNEQFF. CDR3 in DNA: TGTGCCAGTAGTAAGGGACTAGCGGGAGGATTTTCCTACAATGAGCAGTTCTTC.

This clone was recorded a few times. The chain recombines TRBV28 with TRBJ1-1; D unclear. CDR1 and CDR2 (germline): MDHEN, SYDVKM. V was cut by 8 bases and J by 1 base, with 14 bases left in between. This CDR3 region has 14 residues. CDR3 sequence (DNA): TGTGCCAGCCACCAGACACCGGAGAACACTGAAGCTTTCTTT. This codes for CASHQTPENTEAFF.

As DNA, the CDR3 is TGCAGCGTGCGGCCCACAGGGATGGCCACAGATACGCAGTATTTT. Its protein product is CSVRPTGMATDTQYF. The chain is built from TRBV29-1 and TRBJ2-3, with a weak D call TRBD1 (6 bases). The germline gives CDR1 SQVTM, CDR2 ANQGSEA. There are 15 residues in the CDR3. V was trimmed by 6 bases and J by 2 bases, leaving 18 bases between them.

The rearrangement joins TRBV29-1 to TRBJ2-6; 8 bases align to TRBD2. The germline V gene encodes CDR1 SQVTM and CDR2 ANQGSEA. The CDR3 loop spans 16 amino acids. With 7 bases clipped from V and 3 bases from J, the junction kept 11 bases outside the gene matches. CDR3 bases: TGCAGCGCCGGGACGGGGGGGGCAGATGGGGCCAACGTCCTGACTTTC. It is translated as CSAGTGGADGANVLTF.

The chain joins TRBV7-9 to TRBJ1-1; 11 nucleotides match TRBD1. The J segment lost 6 bases and the V segment lost 5 bases, leaving 5 bases of the junction unmatched. The CDR3 is 14 residues long. Germline loops: CDR1 SEHNR, CDR2 FQNEAQ (reference sequence). CDR3 DNA: TGTGCCAGCAGCAAAGGACAGGGGGCAGCTGAAGCTTTCTTT. Its translation: CASSKGQGAAEAFF. Looking up the rest from reference TRBV7-9 and TRBJ1-1 gives the full variable domain: DTGVSQNPRHKITKRGQNVTFRCDPISEHNRLYWYRQTLGQGPEFLTYFQNEAQLEKSRLLSDRFSAERPKGSFSTLEIQRTEQGDSAMYLCASSKGQGAAEAFFGQGTRLTVV.